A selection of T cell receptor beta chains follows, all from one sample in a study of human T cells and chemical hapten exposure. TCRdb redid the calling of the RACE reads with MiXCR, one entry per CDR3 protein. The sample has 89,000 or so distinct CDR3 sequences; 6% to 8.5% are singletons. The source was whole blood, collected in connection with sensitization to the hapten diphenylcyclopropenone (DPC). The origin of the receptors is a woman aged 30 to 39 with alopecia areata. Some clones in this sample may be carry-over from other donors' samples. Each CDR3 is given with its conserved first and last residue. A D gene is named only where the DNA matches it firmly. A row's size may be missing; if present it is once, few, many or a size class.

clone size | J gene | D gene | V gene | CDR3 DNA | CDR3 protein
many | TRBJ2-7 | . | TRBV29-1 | TGCAGCGTTGGGAGAGACTACGAGCAGTACTTC | CSVGRDYEQYF
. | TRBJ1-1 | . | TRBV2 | TGTGCCAGCAGTGGAGGGACGGTGAACACTGAAGCCTTCTTT | CASSGGTVNTEAFF
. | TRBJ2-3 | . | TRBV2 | TGTGCCAGCAGGGGGGCGCGAGAGGCAGATACGCAGTATTTT | CASRGAREADTQYF
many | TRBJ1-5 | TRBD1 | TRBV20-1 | TGCAGTGCCGAAAAACAGGGGGGCAATCAGCCCCAGCATTTT | CSAEKQGGNQPQHF
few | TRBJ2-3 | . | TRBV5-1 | TGCGCCAGCAGCTTGGGGCTCGACGGCCTCACAGATACGCAGTATTTT | CASSLGLDGLTDTQYF
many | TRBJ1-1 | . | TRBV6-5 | TGTGCCAGCAGTCCCCCCCAGGGAGACACTGAAGCTTTCTTT | CASSPPQGDTEAFF
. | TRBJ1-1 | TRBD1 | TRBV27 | TGTGCCAGCGCCTACAGGGGGCGTTTCACTGAAGCTTTCTTT | CASAYRGRFTEAFF
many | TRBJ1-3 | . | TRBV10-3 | TGTGCCAACCGTGACAGAGCTGGAAACACCATATATTTT | CANRDRAGNTIYF
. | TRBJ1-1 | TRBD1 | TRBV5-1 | TGCGCCAGCAGCTCCCGGACAGGATCGACTGAAGCTTTCTTT | CASSSRTGSTEAFF
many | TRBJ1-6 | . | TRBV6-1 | TGTGCCAGCACGTTCGAAGAGGGAAATAATTCACCCCTCCACTTT | CASTFEEGNNSPLHF
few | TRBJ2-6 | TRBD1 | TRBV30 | TGTGCCTCGACCGGGACAGGGGGCTTTGGGGCCAACGTCCTGACTTTC | CASTGTGGFGANVLTF
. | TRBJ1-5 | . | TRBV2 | TGTGCCAGCAGAGGGGAACAGCAGCCCCAGCATTTT | CASRGEQQPQHF
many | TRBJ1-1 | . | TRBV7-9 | TGTGCCAGCAGCTTACCCAACAAGAACACTGAAGCTTTCTTT | CASSLPNKNTEAFF
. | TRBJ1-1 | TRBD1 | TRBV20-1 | TGCAGTGCCAAACAGGACAGGGTGAACACTGAAGCTTTCTTT | CSAKQDRVNTEAFF
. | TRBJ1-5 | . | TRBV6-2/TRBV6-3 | TGTGCCAGCAGTCATCGACAGGATAGCAATCAGCCCCAGCATTTT | CASSHRQDSNQPQHF
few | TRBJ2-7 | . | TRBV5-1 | TGCGCCAGCAGCTTGGAGGGCAGCTACGAGCAGTACTTC | CASSLEGSYEQYF
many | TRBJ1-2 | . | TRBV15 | TGTGCCACCAGCAGTACCCCCTTCCGGGGGAAAAACTATGGCTACACCTTC | CATSSTPFRGKNYGYTF